What follows is one T cell receptor (beta chain) and its context. The data were taken from a study of T cells after posttransplantation cyclophosphamide. J lost 2 bases, V lost 6 bases, and 6 bases had no gene match. The germline V gene has CDR1 MNHGY and CDR2 SAAAGT. This CDR3 has 15 residues. Only in-frame clones appear in the TCRdb table, and some are missing; sequencing was by immunoSEQ multiplex PCR. This sample has around 13,000 clones; about 85% occur once, and the top ten carry approximately 0.83%. This clonotype was sampled from a man aged 45-65 years in good health, CMV-negative, and a related stem cell transplant donor. Sequencing input: memory CD4+ T cells sorted from PBMCs. The rearrangement links TRBV6-8 to TRBJ1-3, with 8 bases that match TRBD1. The CDR3: CASSRPTGAGNTIYF. For the CDR3, the DNA is TGTGCCAGCAGCCGACCGACAGGGGCTGGAAACACCATATATTTT.